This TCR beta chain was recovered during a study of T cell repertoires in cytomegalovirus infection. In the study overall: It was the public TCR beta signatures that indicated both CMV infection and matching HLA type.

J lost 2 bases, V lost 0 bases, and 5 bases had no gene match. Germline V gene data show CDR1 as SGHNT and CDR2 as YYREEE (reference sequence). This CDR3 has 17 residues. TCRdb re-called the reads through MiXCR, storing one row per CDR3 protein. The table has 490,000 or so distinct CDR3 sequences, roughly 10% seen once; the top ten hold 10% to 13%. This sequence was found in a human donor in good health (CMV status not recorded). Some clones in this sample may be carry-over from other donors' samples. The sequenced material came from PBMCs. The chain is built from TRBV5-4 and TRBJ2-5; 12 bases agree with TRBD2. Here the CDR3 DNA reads TGTGCCAGCAGCTTGGGTACTAGCGGGGGGAAACAAGAGACCCAGTACTTC. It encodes CASSLGTSGGKQETQYF.